This TCR beta chain derives from a study of T cells in Graves' hyperthyroidism and ophthalmopathy. For the study at large: Peripheral blood draws took place at initial diagnosis, ahead of any treatment.

CDR3 length: 16 amino acids. Germline assignment: CDR1 SGDLS and CDR2 YYNGEE. Trimming pared 3 bases from V and 0 bases from J, leaving 12 bases between. This clonotype was seen a handful of times. Its antigen is not known. Using RNA transcripts as the source, TCR beta CDR3 regions were amplified. TCR CDR3 regions were first amplified by RT-PCR with HTBI primers. TCRdb reprocessed the multiplex PCR reads with MiXCR, giving one entry per CDR3 protein. Altogether 250,000 or so distinct CDR3 sequences are present, 12% to 15% being singletons, with the ten largest covering roughly 31%. Overall study findings and caveats: Appearing also in blood were most of the thyroid clonotypes expanded above 0.001.

Fresh peripheral blood, 10 ml, was the source of the PBMCs. The sequence was obtained from a woman aged 45 to 65 with Graves' hyperthyroidism that later progressed to Graves' ophthalmopathy. The sequencing input was blood. This chain connects TRBV9 to TRBJ2-2, with TRBD1 as a possible D gene (5 bases). CDR3 region: CASSAFAGTNTGELFF. The CDR3 DNA is TGTGCCAGCAGCGCCTTTGCAGGGACGAACACCGGGGAGCTGTTTTTT.